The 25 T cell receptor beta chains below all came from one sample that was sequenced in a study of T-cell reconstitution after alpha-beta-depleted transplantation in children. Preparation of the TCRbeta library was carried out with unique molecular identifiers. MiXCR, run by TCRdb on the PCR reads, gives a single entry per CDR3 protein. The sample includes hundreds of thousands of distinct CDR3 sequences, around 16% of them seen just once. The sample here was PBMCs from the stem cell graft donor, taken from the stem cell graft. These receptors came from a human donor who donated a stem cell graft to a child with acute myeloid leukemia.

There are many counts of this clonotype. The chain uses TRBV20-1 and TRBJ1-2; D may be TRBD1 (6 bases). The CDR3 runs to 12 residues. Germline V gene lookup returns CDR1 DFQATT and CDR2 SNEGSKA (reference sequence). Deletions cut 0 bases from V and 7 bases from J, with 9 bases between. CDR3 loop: CSARDPGVGYTF. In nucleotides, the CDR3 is TGCAGTGCTAGAGATCCAGGGGTTGGCTACACCTTC.

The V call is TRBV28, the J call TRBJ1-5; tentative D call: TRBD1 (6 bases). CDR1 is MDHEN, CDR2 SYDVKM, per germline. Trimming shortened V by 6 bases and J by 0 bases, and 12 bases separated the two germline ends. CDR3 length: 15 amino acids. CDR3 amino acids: CASSSSGASNQPQHF. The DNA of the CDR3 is TGTGCCAGCAGCTCCTCAGGGGCTAGCAATCAGCCCCAGCATTTT. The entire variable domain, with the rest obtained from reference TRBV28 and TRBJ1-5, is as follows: DVKVTQSSRYLVKRTGEKVFLECVQDMDHENMFWYRQDPGLGLRLIYFSYDVKMKEKGDIPEGYSVSREKKERFSLILESASTNQTSMYLCASSSSGASNQPQHFGDGTRLSIL.

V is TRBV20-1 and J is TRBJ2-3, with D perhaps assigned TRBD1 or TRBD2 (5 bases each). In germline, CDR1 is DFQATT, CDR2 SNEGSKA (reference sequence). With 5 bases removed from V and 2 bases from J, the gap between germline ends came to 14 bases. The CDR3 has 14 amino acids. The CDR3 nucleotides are TGCAGTGCTTTCCCGGGGACGGACACAGATACGCAGTATTTT. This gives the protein CSAFPGTDTDTQYF.

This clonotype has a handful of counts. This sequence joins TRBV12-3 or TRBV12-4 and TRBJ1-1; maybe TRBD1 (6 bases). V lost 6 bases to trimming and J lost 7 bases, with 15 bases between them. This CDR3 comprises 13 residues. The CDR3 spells CASSIGRGGEAFF. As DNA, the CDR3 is TGTGCCAGCAGCATAGGCAGGGGAGGTGAAGCTTTCTTT.

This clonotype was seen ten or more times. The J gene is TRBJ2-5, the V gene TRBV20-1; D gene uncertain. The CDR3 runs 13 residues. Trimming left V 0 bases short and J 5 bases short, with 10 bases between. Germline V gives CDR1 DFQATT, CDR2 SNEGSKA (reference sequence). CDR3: CSARDQNGETQYF. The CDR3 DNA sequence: TGCAGTGCTAGAGATCAGAATGGCGAGACCCAGTACTTC.

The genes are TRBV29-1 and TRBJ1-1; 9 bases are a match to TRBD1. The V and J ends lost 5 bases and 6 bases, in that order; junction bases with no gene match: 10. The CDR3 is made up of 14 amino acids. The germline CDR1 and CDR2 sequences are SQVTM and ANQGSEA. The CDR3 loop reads CSVSDRGTPPEAFF. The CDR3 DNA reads TGCAGCGTTAGCGACAGGGGGACCCCTCCTGAAGCTTTCTTT.

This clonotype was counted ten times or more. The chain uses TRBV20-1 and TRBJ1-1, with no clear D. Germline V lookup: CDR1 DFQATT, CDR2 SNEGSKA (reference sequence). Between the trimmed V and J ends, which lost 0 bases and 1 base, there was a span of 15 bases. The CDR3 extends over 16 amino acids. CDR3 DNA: TGCAGTGCTAGAGATGGGCTTCGTCGCTCGAACACTGAAGCTTTCTTT. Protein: CSARDGLRRSNTEAFF.

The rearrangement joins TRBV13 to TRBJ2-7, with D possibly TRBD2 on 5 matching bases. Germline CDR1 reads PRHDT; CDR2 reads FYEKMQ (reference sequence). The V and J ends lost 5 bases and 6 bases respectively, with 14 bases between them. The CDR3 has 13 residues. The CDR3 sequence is CASSPRRGSEQYF. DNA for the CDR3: TGTGCCAGCAGCCCCAGACGGGGATCCGAGCAGTACTTC.

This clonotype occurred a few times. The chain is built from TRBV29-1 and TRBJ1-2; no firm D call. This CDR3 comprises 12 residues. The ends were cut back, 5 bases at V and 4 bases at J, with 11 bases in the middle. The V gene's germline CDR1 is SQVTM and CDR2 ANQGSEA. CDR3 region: CSVSAALYGYTF. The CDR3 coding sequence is TGCAGCGTTTCGGCCGCTCTCTATGGCTACACCTTC.

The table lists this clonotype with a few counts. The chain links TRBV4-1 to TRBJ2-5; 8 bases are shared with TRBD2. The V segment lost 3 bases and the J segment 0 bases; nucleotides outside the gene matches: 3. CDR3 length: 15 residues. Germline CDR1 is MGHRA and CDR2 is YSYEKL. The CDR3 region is CASSHQRGHQETQYF. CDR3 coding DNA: TGCGCCAGCAGCCACCAGCGGGGGCACCAAGAGACCCAGTACTTC.

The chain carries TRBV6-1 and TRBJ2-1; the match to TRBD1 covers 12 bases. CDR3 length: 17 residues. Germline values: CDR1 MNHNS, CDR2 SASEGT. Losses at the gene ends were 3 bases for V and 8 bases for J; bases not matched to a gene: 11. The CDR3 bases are TGTGCCAGCAGTGATTGGGGGGGACAGGGGGCAGTCGATGAGCAGTTCTTC. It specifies CASSDWGGQGAVDEQFF.

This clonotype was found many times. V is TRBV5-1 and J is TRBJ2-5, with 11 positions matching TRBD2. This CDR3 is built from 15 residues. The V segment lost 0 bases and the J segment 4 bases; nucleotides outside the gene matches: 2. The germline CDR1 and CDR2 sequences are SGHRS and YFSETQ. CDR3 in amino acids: CASSLVGLAAETQYF. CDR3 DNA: TGCGCCAGCAGCTTGGTGGGACTAGCGGCAGAGACCCAGTACTTC.

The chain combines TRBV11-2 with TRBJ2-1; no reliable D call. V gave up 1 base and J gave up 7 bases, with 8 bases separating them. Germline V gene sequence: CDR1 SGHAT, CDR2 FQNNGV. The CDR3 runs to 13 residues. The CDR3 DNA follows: TGTGCCAGCAGCTTAGGCCCTAAAAATGAGCAGTTCTTC. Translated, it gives CASSLGPKNEQFF.

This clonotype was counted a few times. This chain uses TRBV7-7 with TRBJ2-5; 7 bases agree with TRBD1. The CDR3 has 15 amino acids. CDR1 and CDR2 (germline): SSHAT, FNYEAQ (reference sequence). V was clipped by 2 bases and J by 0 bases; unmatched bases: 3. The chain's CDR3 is CASSLSTGDQETQYF. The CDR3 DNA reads TGTGCCAGCAGCTTATCTACAGGGGACCAAGAGACCCAGTACTTC.

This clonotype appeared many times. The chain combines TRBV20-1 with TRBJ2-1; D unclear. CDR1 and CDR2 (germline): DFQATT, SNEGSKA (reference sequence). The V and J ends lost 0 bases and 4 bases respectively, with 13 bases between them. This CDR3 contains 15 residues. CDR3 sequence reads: CSAREGIALYNEQFF. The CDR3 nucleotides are TGCAGTGCTAGAGAGGGGATCGCCCTTTACAATGAGCAGTTCTTC.

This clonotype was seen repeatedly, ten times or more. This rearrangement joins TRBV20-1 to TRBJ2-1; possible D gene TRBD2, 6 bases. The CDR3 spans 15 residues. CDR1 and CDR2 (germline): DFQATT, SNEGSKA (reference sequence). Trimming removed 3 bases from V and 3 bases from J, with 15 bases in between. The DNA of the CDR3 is TGCAGTGCTAGCCCAGGACGGGGGTTCTACAATGAGCAGTTCTTC. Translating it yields CSASPGRGFYNEQFF.

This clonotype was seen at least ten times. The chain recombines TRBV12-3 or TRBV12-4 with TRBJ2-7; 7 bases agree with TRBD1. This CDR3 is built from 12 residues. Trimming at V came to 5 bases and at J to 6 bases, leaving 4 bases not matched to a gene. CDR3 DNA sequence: TGTGCCAGCAGTCGACAGGGTGGCGAGCAGTACGTC. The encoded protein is CASSRQGGEQYV.

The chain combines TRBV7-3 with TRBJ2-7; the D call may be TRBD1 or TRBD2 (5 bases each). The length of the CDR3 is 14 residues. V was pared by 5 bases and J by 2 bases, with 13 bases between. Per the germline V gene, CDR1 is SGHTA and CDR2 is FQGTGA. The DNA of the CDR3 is TGTGCCAGCAGCCCCCCCGGGGCCCCCTACGAGCAGTACTTC. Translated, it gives CASSPPGAPYEQYF.

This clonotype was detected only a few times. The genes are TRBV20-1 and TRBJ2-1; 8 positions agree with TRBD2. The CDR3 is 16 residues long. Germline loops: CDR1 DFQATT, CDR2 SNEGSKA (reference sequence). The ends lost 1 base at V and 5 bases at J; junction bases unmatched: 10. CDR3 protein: CSARALRAGGNNEQFF. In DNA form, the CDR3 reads TGCAGTGCTAGAGCCCTGAGGGCGGGGGGTAACAATGAGCAGTTCTTC.

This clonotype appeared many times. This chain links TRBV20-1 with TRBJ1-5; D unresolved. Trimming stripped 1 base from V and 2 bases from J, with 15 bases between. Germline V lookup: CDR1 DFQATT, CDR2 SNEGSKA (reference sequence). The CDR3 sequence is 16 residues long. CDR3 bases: TGCAGTGCTAGAGCGTCCGGGCCTTCGGGCAATCAGCCCCAGCATTTT. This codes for CSARASGPSGNQPQHF.

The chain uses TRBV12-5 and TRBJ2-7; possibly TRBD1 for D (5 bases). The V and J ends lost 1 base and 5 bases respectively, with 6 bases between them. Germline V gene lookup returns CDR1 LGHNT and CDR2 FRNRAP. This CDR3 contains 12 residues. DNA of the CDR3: TGTGCTAGTGGTTTGGCAGGGAACGAGCAGTACTTC. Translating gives CASGLAGNEQYF. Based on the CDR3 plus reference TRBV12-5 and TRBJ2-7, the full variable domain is DARVTQTPRHKVTEMGQEVTMRCQPILGHNTVFWYRQTMMQGLELLAYFRNRAPLDDSGMPKDRFSAEMPDATLATLKIQPSEPRDSAVYFCASGLAGNEQYFGPGTRLTVT.

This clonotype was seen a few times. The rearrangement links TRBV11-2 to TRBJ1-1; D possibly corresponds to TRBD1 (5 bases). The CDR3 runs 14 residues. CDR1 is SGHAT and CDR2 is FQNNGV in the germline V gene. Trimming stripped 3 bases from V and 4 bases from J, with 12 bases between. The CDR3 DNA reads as TGTGCCAGCAGCTTTGGGGGTCTGGGCACTGAAGCTTTCTTT. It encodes CASSFGGLGTEAFF.

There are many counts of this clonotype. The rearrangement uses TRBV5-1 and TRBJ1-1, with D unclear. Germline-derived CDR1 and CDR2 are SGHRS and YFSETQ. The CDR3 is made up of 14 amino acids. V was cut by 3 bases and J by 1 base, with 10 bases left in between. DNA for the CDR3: TGCGCCAGCAGCTACTCCGACGGGAACACTGAAGCTTTCTTT. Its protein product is CASSYSDGNTEAFF.

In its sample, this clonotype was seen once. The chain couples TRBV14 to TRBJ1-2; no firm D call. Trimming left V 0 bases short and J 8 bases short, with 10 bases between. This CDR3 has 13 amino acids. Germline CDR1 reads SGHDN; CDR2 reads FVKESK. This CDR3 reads CASSQDLRVGYTF. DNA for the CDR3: TGTGCCAGCAGCCAAGATCTACGGGTCGGCTACACCTTC.

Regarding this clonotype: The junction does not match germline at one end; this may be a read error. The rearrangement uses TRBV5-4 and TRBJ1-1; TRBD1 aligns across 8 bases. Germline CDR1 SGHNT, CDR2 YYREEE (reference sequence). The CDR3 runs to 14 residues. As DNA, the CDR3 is TGTGCCAGCAGCTTACAGGGGGTACAGACTGGAGCTTTCTTT. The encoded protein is CASSLQGVQTGAFF.